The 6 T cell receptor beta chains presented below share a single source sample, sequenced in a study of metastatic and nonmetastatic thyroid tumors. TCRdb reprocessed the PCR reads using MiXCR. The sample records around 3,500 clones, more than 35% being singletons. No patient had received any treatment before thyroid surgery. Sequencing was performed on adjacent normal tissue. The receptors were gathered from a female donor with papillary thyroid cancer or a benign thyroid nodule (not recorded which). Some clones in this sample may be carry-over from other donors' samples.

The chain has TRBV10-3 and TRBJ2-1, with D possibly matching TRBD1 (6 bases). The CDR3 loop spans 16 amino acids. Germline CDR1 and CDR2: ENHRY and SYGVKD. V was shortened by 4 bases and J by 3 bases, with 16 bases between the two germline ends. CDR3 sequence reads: CAISAKGVARYNEQFF. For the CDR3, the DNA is TGTGCCATCAGTGCGAAGGGGGTCGCGCGCTACAATGAGCAGTTCTTC.

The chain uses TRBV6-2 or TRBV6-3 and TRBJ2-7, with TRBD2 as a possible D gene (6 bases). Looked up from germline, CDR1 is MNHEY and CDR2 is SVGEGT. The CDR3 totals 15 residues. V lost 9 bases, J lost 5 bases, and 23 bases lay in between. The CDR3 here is CASIPPGLGRNEQYF. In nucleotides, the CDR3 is TGTGCCAGTATACCGCCGGGACTGGGGAGGAACGAGCAGTACTTC.

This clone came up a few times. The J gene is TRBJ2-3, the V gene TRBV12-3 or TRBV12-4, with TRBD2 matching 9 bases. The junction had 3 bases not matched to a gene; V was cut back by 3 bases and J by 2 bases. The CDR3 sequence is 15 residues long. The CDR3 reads CASSLASGITDTQYF. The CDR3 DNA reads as TGTGCCAGCAGTTTGGCTAGCGGGATCACAGATACGCAGTATTTT.

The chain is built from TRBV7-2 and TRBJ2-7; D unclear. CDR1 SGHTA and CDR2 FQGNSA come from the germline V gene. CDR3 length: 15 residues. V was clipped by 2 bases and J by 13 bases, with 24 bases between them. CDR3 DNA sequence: TGTGCCAGCAGCTTATGGGTCGCGAGCTCCTACGAGCTATACGTC. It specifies CASSLWVASSYELYV.

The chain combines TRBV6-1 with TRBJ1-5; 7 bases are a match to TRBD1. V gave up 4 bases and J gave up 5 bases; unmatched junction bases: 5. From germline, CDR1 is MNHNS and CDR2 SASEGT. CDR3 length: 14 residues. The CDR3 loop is CASSVTGAYQPQHF. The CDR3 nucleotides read TGTGCCAGCAGTGTCACAGGGGCGTATCAGCCCCAGCATTTT.

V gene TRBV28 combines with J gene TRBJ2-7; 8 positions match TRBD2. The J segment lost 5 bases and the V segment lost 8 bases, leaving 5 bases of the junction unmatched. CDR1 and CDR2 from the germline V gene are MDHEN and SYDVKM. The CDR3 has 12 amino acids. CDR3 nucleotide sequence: TGTGCCAGCGGGCCGGGGGGGGACGAGCAGTACTTC. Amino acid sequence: CASGPGGDEQYF.